This TCR beta chain was retrieved from a study of identical twins. This clonotype was counted only a few times. From the 5' RACE reads, TCRdb called clonotypes with MiXCR, one entry per CDR3 protein. The sample shows around 690,000 distinct CDR3 sequences, around 20% of them seen only once. The same data also went into a second study, on T cells expressing NK-cell markers.

Sequences were obtained from PBMCs. This receptor was obtained from a woman under 30 in good health.

The CDR3 protein is CSAPKYRGATDTQYF. The CDR3 DNA is TGCAGTGCCCCCAAGTACCGGGGGGCGACAGATACGCAGTATTTT. V usage is TRBV20-1 and J usage is TRBJ2-3, with D possibly being TRBD2 (7 bases). V dropped 6 bases and J dropped 3 bases, with 19 bases sitting between them. The CDR3 consists of 15 residues. CDR1 and CDR2 (germline): DFQATT, SNEGSKA (reference sequence).